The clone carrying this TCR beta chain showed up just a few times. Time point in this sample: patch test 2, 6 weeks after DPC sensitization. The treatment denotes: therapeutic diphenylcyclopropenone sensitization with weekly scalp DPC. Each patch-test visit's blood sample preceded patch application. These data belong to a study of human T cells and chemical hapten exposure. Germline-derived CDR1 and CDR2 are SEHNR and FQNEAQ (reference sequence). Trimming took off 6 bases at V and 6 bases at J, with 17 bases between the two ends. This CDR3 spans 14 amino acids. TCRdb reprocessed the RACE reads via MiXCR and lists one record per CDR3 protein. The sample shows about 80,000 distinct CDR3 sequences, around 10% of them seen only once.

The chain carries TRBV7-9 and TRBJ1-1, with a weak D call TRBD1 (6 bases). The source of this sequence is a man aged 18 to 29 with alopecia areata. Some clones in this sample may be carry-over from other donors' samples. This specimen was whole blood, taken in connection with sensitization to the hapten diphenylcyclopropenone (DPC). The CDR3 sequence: CASSPAGGDAEAFF. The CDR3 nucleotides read TGTGCCAGCAGTCCCGCGGGGGGCGACGCTGAAGCTTTCTTT.